The 22 T cell receptor beta chains listed next were all sequenced from one sample in a study of CD8 T cells in Susac syndrome. Roughly 0.45 to 1 ug RNA was reverse transcribed with random hexamers. TCRdb re-called the immunoSEQ multiplex PCR reads through MiXCR, storing one row per CDR3 protein. Altogether 250,000 to 300,000 distinct CDR3 sequences are present, about 85% being singletons, with the ten largest covering around 0.12%. Sequencing input: CD8+ T cells from PBMCs. The receptors were sampled from a human donor with multiple sclerosis.

The J gene is TRBJ2-2, the V gene TRBV27, with D possibly TRBD1 on 6 matching bases. The CDR3 totals 13 residues. Trimming removed 5 bases from V and 6 bases from J, with 10 bases in between. Germline V gene sequence: CDR1 MNHEY, CDR2 SMNVEV (reference sequence). CDR3 amino acids: CASSAGDAGELFF. The DNA for the CDR3 is TGTGCCAGCAGTGCAGGGGACGCCGGGGAGCTGTTTTTT.

J is TRBJ1-4 and V is TRBV10-3; the D gene is possibly TRBD1 (5 bases). Germline values: CDR1 ENHRY, CDR2 SYGVKD. The V end was cut by 0 bases, the J end by 5 bases, with 16 bases between. The CDR3 covers 17 residues. CDR3 loop: CAISESRANRGNEKLFF. CDR3 DNA sequence: TGTGCCATCAGTGAGTCGAGGGCAAATCGGGGGAATGAAAAACTGTTTTTT.

This clonotype turned up a few times. The chain is built from TRBV4-2 and TRBJ2-3; 9 bases map to TRBD2. J was trimmed by 1 base and V by 2 bases; bases with no gene match: 10. CDR1 is LGHNA, CDR2 YNFKEQ, per germline. The CDR3 has 18 amino acids. The CDR3 region has the DNA TGTGCCAGCAGCCAATTCGCTAGCGGGACATCCCGCACAGATACGCAGTATTTT. Protein sequence: CASSQFASGTSRTDTQYF.

This chain connects TRBV6-6 to TRBJ2-1, with D possibly being TRBD2 (5 bases). This CDR3 has 13 amino acids. Germline V gives CDR1 MNHNY, CDR2 SVGAGI (reference sequence). The germline V and J ends were trimmed by 5 bases and 7 bases, with 12 bases remaining between them. In DNA form, the CDR3 reads TGTGCCAGCAGTCGGCGGACGGGGAATGAGCAGTTCTTC. It encodes CASSRRTGNEQFF.

The chain has TRBV7-2 and TRBJ2-5; perhaps D is TRBD1 or TRBD2 (5 bases each). The V end lost 2 bases, the J end lost 1 base, and 11 bases lay between the germline ends. Germline V lookup: CDR1 SGHTA, CDR2 FQGNSA. The length of the CDR3 is 15 residues. The CDR3 reads CASSLRWGSQETQYF. In DNA form, the CDR3 reads TGTGCCAGCAGCTTAAGGTGGGGGAGCCAAGAGACCCAGTACTTC.

The chain couples TRBV18 to TRBJ2-3, with TRBD2 as a possible D gene (6 bases). The V end was cut by 4 bases, the J end by 4 bases, with 18 bases between. CDR3 length equals 16 residues. In germline, CDR1 is KGHSH, CDR2 LQKENI. The CDR3 DNA reads TGTGCCAGCTCACGCTGGAGGGCCGGGGCGGCAGATACGCAGTATTTT. It translates to CASSRWRAGAADTQYF.

The CDR3 DNA follows: TGTGCCAGCAGCCCGGGACAGGGGAGGTCAGACGAGCAGTACTTC. This encodes CASSPGQGRSDEQYF. The chain is built from TRBV5-5 and TRBJ2-7; TRBD1 agrees at 10 bases. The CDR3 runs 15 residues. Trimming at V came to 4 bases and at J to 5 bases, leaving 9 bases not matched to a gene. Looked up from germline, CDR1 is SGHKS and CDR2 is YYEKEE (reference sequence).

V and J are TRBV9 and TRBJ2-1; 10 bases fit TRBD2. In germline, CDR1 is SGDLS, CDR2 YYNGEE. V gave up 3 bases and J gave up 4 bases; unmatched junction bases: 10. This CDR3 comprises 17 residues. The CDR3 is CASSDSGRAVRYNEQFF. Here the CDR3 DNA reads TGTGCCAGCAGCGACAGCGGGAGGGCCGTAAGATACAATGAGCAGTTCTTC.

This sequence joins TRBV29-1 and TRBJ1-2, with TRBD1 as a possible D gene (5 bases). The germline CDR1 and CDR2 sequences are SQVTM and ANQGSEA. The ends were cut back, 6 bases at V and 4 bases at J, with 9 bases in the middle. The CDR3 is 11 residues long. The CDR3 protein is CSVSTGYGYTF. Here the CDR3 DNA reads TGCAGCGTATCAACAGGCTATGGCTACACCTTC.

The rearrangement joins TRBV2 to TRBJ1-2; TRBD1 matches 7 bases. V gave up 6 bases and J gave up 5 bases; unmatched junction bases: 6. CDR1 is SNHLY and CDR2 is FYNNEI in the germline V gene. The CDR3 is 13 amino acids. The CDR3 DNA reads TGTGCCAGCAGACGACAGGGCCCGTATGGCTACACCTTC. Protein product: CASRRQGPYGYTF.

The genes are TRBV28 and TRBJ2-5; 8 bases map to TRBD2. Per the germline V gene, CDR1 is MDHEN and CDR2 is SYDVKM. Losses at the gene ends were 7 bases for V and 4 bases for J; bases not matched to a gene: 14. The CDR3 totals 16 residues. The CDR3 nucleotides read TGTGCCAGCAATACACAGTGGGAGCGGGAGCGAGAGACCCAGTACTTC. It codes for CASNTQWERERETQYF.

The rearrangement uses TRBV6-1 and TRBJ1-5; D not certain. This CDR3 comprises 12 residues. CDR1 and CDR2 from the germline V gene are MNHNS and SASEGT. V gave up 9 bases and J gave up 0 bases, with 6 bases separating them. In nucleotides, the CDR3 is TGTGCCAGTCAGTATAGCAATCAGCCCCAGCATTTT. Protein: CASQYSNQPQHF.

The chain has TRBV19 and TRBJ1-5; D is undetermined. This CDR3 contains 17 residues. Germline CDR1 and CDR2: LNHDA and SQIVND (reference sequence). The germline V and J ends were trimmed by 0 bases and 0 bases, with 12 bases remaining between them. The CDR3, as DNA: TGTGCCAGTAGTATAGATCTGGAGGTTTATAGCAATCAGCCCCAGCATTTT. Translating it yields CASSIDLEVYSNQPQHF.

This rearrangement joins TRBV29-1 to TRBJ2-3, with TRBD2 matching over 9 bases. CDR1 SQVTM and CDR2 ANQGSEA come from the germline V gene. J was trimmed by 2 bases and V by 0 bases; bases with no gene match: 6. CDR3 length: 16 amino acids. The CDR3 loop is CSVEDGTSGYTDTQYF. In nucleotides, the CDR3 is TGCAGCGTTGAAGATGGAACTAGCGGGTACACAGATACGCAGTATTTT.

The J gene is TRBJ2-3, the V gene TRBV11-2; D is uncertain. Trimming shortened V by 0 bases and J by 5 bases, and 6 bases separated the two germline ends. The CDR3 has 13 residues. The germline CDR1 and CDR2 sequences are SGHAT and FQNNGV. The CDR3 sequence: CASSLDVGDTQYF. CDR3 in DNA: TGTGCCAGCAGCTTAGATGTGGGAGATACGCAGTATTTT.

This clonotype was picked up a small number of times. The J gene is TRBJ2-5, the V gene TRBV12-3 or TRBV12-4; D gene ambiguous. The CDR3 runs to 13 residues. V shed 0 bases and J shed 2 bases, with 4 bases lying between them. The CDR3 bases are TGTGCCAGCAGTTTAGCGCGGCAAGAGACCCAGTACTTC. It yields the protein CASSLARQETQYF.

CDR3 loop: CASSLTSGVLSTDTQYF. In DNA form, the CDR3 reads TGCGCCAGCAGTCTGACTAGCGGGGTGCTTAGCACAGATACGCAGTATTTT. The chain links TRBV10-2 to TRBJ2-3, with 11 bases that match TRBD2. J gave up 0 bases and V 5 bases, and 7 bases lay outside the gene matches. The CDR3 runs to 17 residues. Germline CDR1 reads WSHSY; CDR2 reads SAAADI.

The genes are TRBV18 and TRBJ2-7; 7 bases are shared with TRBD2. The CDR3 runs to 18 residues. V gave up 0 bases and J gave up 1 base; unmatched junction bases: 12. CDR1 and CDR2 from the germline V gene are KGHSH and LQKENI. CDR3: CASSPPARGSGPSYEQYF. The DNA of the CDR3 is TGTGCCAGCTCACCACCAGCGCGCGGGAGCGGCCCTTCCTACGAGCAGTACTTC.

The genes are TRBV11-2 and TRBJ2-5; possible D gene TRBD2, 6 bases. The CDR3 covers 15 residues. Trimming removed 2 bases from V and 2 bases from J, with 12 bases in between. Germline CDR1 and CDR2: SGHAT and FQNNGV. The CDR3 DNA reads as TGTGCCAGCAGCTTAAGGGGACTTCGGCAAGAGACCCAGTACTTC. Its translation: CASSLRGLRQETQYF.

The chain couples TRBV5-4 to TRBJ2-4; D uncertain. From germline, CDR1 is SGHNT and CDR2 YYREEE (reference sequence). The CDR3 consists of 14 residues. V dropped 0 bases and J dropped 7 bases, with 11 bases sitting between them. The CDR3 region is CASSLVGNTNIQYF. The CDR3 DNA reads as TGTGCCAGCAGCTTGGTGGGCAACACCAACATTCAGTACTTC.

The chain has TRBV27 and TRBJ2-1; TRBD2 aligns across 8 bases. CDR1 is MNHEY, CDR2 SMNVEV, per germline (reference sequence). Trimming cost V 3 bases and J 8 bases; bases outside gene matches: 9. CDR3 length equals 15 residues. CDR3 amino acids: CASSFRAGGVDEQFF. The DNA of the CDR3 is TGTGCCAGCAGTTTCCGGGCGGGAGGAGTTGATGAGCAGTTCTTC.

The count of this clonotype is one. J is TRBJ2-5 and V is TRBV6-1; no definite D call. V lost 4 bases to trimming and J lost 5 bases, with 17 bases between them. Germline CDR1 MNHNS, CDR2 SASEGT. This CDR3 has 15 residues. CDR3 in amino acids: CASSGVRAARETQYF. CDR3 DNA: TGTGCCAGCAGTGGAGTCCGGGCCGCAAGGGAGACCCAGTACTTC.